Included here is one T cell receptor (beta chain) sequence, with context. Method: immunoSEQ multiplex PCR; TCRdb's copy keeps in-frame clones and lacks some. The sample has over 150,000 clones, approximately 86% seen once. The sample comes from a study of blood T cell repertoires in COVID-19. The CDR3 runs 12 residues. V gave up 3 bases and J gave up 6 bases, with 9 bases separating them. Germline V CDR1 and CDR2: LGHNT, FRNRAP. The sequence derives from a man in his forties or fifties with active or convalescent COVID-19. Source material: peripheral blood. The V call is TRBV12-5, the J call TRBJ2-7, with unresolved D. The CDR3 region has the DNA TGTGCTAGTGGTTTCCACAGTCCCGAGCAGTACTTC. Translation: CASGFHSPEQYF.